What follows is one TCR beta chain and its context. Each sample had eight separate cDNA synthesis reactions. Two nested PCRs, roughly 16 and 10 cycles, amplified TCRalpha and TCRbeta cDNA. TCRdb re-called the 5' RACE reads; one entry per CDR3 protein, DNA not given. Listed are roughly 140,000 distinct CDR3 sequences; around 2.5% falls within the top ten. This entry is derived from a study of monozygotic twins with inflammatory bowel disease. Per germline, CDR1 MGHDK and CDR2 SYGVNS. This CDR3 spans 16 amino acids. This clonotype originated in a human donor with ulcerative colitis or Crohn's disease, or a healthy co-twin of an affected twin (not recorded which). This chain links TRBV25-1 with TRBJ2-1; TCRdb designates TRBD1, a call that cannot be tested without DNA. Sequencing used blood. CDR3 residues: CASSEAPGQGGNEQFF. Full variable domain (outside the CDR3, taken from reference TRBV25-1 and TRBJ2-1): EADIYQTPRYLVIGTGKKITLECSQTMGHDKMYWYQQDPGMELHLIHYSYGVNSTEKGDLSSESTVSRIRTEHFPLTLESARPSHTSQYLCASSEAPGQGGNEQFFGPGTRLTVL.